The entry below gives a single T cell receptor (beta chain) sequence along with its context. Authors' methods: Scientists estimated how many nucleated cells there were by amplifying reference gene primers. Libraries were prepared by immunoSEQ multiplex PCR; TCRdb keeps only in-frame clonotypes and omits some of them. V and J calls plus clone size are reproduced from that table; the DNA served to infer D and trimming. Of about 49,000 clones in the sample, 87% are singletons; the top ten hold less than 5.5%. The sample comes from a study of blood T cell repertoires in COVID-19. In the study overall: Samples representing acute and convalescent COVID-19 were sourced from the United States, Italy and Spain. Sources were T cells, B-cell-depleted T cells, or PBMCs; the material itself was cDNA or gDNA.

Material: peripheral blood. This TCR was recovered from a human donor in a cohort sampled during active COVID-19.

CDR3 amino acids: CASSQEVRLVNTGELFF. CDR3 in DNA: TGCGCCAGCAGCCAAGAGGTGAGACTAGTGAACACCGGGGAGCTGTTTTTT. J is TRBJ2-2 and V is TRBV4-1; TRBD2 is a possible D gene (6 bases). The germline CDR1 and CDR2 sequences are MGHRA and YSYEKL. Trimming pared 0 bases from V and 1 base from J, leaving 12 bases between. This CDR3 has 17 amino acids.